A single sample is the source of the 7 T cell receptor beta chains below, sequenced in a study of human T cells and chemical hapten exposure. The time point: patch test 1, 2 weeks after DPC sensitization. The sample's treatment: therapeutic diphenylcyclopropenone sensitization with weekly scalp DPC. From the RACE reads, TCRdb called clonotypes with MiXCR, one entry per CDR3 protein. The sample has 300,000 to 400,000 distinct CDR3 sequences; roughly 6.9% are singletons. The specimen comprised whole blood, sampled in connection with sensitization to the hapten diphenylcyclopropenone (DPC). The receptors here all came from a woman in her late teens or twenties with alopecia areata. Some clones in this sample may be carry-over from other donors' samples.

This clonotype was recorded many times. In DNA, the CDR3 is TGTGCCAGCAGTTATGGACAGGAGCAGTTCTTC. It encodes CASSYGQEQFF. V usage is TRBV6-2 or TRBV6-3 and J usage is TRBJ2-1; D possibly corresponds to TRBD1 (6 bases). Germline values: CDR1 MNHEY, CDR2 SVGEGT. The CDR3 runs to 11 residues. Trimming took off 3 bases at V and 10 bases at J, with 7 bases between the two ends.

This clonotype was found a few times. This chain joins TRBV7-9 and TRBJ2-1; D is undetermined. The CDR3 is made up of 13 amino acids. Per the germline V gene, CDR1 is SEHNR and CDR2 is FQNEAQ (reference sequence). V lost 5 bases and J lost 6, with 11 bases in between. The CDR3 bases are TGTGCCAGCAGCCCCTTTGGCCTCAATGAGCAGTTCTTC. Its translation: CASSPFGLNEQFF.

This clonotype came up many times. The chain recombines TRBV20-1 with TRBJ1-1, with D unclear. V lost 6 bases to trimming and J lost 0 bases, with 11 bases between them. Germline CDR1 and CDR2: DFQATT and SNEGSKA (reference sequence). The CDR3 is 13 amino acids. The CDR3 DNA reads as TGCAGTGCCGGAACGTGGATGAACACTGAAGCTTTCTTT. Its protein product is CSAGTWMNTEAFF.

V is TRBV4-3 and J is TRBJ2-1; no clear D gene. The V end was cut by 0 bases, the J end by 7 bases, with 13 bases between. The germline CDR1 and CDR2 sequences are LGHNA and YSLEER. This CDR3 contains 15 residues. CDR3 bases: TGCGCCAGCAGCCAAGATGATCTACAGCCTAATGAGCAGTTCTTC. Translation: CASSQDDLQPNEQFF.

This clonotype came up many times. The V gene is TRBV12-3 or TRBV12-4, the J gene TRBJ2-7, with D possibly being TRBD1 or TRBD2 (5 bases each). Trimming removed 8 bases from V and 1 base from J, with 15 bases in between. This CDR3 is built from 14 residues. The CDR3 reads CASSPGLSSYEQYF. CDR3 DNA: TGTGCCAGCTCCCCGGGGCTTTCGTCCTACGAGCAGTACTTC.

The sample holds a few counts of this clonotype. The chain employs TRBV3-1 and TRBJ1-1; D remains ambiguous. V lost 0 bases to trimming and J lost 4 bases, with 15 bases between them. Germline CDR1 LGHDT, CDR2 YNNKEL (reference sequence). This CDR3 contains 16 residues. This CDR3 reads CASSQDVGRGGTEAFF. CDR3 DNA: TGTGCCAGCAGCCAAGATGTGGGCCGGGGTGGCACTGAAGCTTTCTTT.

This clonotype occurred many times. The genes are TRBV5-4 and TRBJ2-7, with D perhaps assigned TRBD1 or TRBD2 (5 bases each). The germline gives CDR1 SGHNT, CDR2 YYREEE (reference sequence). This CDR3 is built from 12 residues. V lost 4 bases and J lost 5, with 10 bases in between. The CDR3 sequence is CASSPGANEQYF. DNA of the CDR3: TGTGCCAGCAGCCCCGGGGCGAACGAGCAGTACTTC.